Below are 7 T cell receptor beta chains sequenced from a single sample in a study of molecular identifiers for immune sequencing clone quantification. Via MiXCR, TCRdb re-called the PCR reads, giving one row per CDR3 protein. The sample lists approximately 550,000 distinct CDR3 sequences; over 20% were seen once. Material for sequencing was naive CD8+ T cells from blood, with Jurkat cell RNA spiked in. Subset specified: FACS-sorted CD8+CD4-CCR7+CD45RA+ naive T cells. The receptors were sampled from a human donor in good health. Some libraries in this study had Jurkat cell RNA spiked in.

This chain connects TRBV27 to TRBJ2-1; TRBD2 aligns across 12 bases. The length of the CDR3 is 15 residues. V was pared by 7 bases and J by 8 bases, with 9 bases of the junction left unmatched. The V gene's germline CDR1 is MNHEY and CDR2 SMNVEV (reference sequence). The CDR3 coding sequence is TGTGCCAGCAAGGGCGGACTAGCGGGGTACGATGAGCAGTTCTTC. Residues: CASKGGLAGYDEQFF.

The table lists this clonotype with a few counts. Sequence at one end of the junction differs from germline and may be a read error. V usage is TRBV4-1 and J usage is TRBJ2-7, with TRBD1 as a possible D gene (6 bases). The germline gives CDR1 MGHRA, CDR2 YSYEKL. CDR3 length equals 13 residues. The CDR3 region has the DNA TGTGCCAGCAGCCAAGGGACACCCTACGAGCAGTACTTC. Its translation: CASSQGTPYEQYF.

The chain's CDR3 is CASSQFVAGEGTDTQYF. CDR3 coding DNA: TGTGCCAGCAGCCAGTTTGTAGCGGGGGAAGGAACAGATACGCAGTATTTT. The chain joins TRBV6-6 to TRBJ2-3, with TRBD2 matching 9 bases. V shed 6 bases, J shed 3 bases, and the junction held 13 bases outside the gene matches. This CDR3 region has 17 residues. The germline gives CDR1 MNHNY, CDR2 SVGAGI (reference sequence).

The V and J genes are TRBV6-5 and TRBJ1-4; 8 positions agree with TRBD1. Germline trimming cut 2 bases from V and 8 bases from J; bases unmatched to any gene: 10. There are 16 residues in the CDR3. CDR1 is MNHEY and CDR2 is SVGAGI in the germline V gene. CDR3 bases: TGTGCCAGCAGTTACACTCAGGGGGCCATAGGAGAAAAACTGTTTTTT. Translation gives CASSYTQGAIGEKLFF.

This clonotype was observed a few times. CDR3 in DNA: TGCAGTGCTCGGGACAGGAACTCCTACGAGCAGTACTTC. Protein product: CSARDRNSYEQYF. The chain uses TRBV20-1 and TRBJ2-7; 8 nucleotides align to TRBD1. V lost 5 bases, J lost 0 bases, and 3 bases stayed unmatched. CDR3 length: 13 amino acids. Germline assignment: CDR1 DFQATT and CDR2 SNEGSKA (reference sequence).

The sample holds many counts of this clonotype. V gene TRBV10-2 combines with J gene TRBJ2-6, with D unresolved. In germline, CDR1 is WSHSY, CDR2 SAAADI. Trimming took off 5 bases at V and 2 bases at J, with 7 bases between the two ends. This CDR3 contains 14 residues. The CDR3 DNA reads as TGCGCCAGCAGTCAGGACGCTGGGGCCAACGTCCTGACTTTC. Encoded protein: CASSQDAGANVLTF.

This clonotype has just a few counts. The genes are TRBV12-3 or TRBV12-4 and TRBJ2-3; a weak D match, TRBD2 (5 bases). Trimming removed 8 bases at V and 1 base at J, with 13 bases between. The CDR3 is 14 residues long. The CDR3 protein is CASLPWRGTDTQYF. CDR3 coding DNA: TGTGCCAGCCTTCCCTGGCGGGGCACAGATACGCAGTATTTT.